Shown below are 21 T cell receptor beta chains from a single sample sequenced in a study of CD8 T cells in Susac syndrome. Random hexamers primed reverse transcription of about 0.5 to 1 ug RNA. MiXCR, run by TCRdb on the immunoSEQ multiplex PCR reads, gives a single entry per CDR3 protein. The repertoire consists of approximately 75,000 distinct CDR3 sequences, with around 95% occurring once and the leading ten covering 0.2% to 0.25%. The sequenced material came from CD8+ T cells from PBMCs. The receptors shown here come from a human donor in good health.

V and J are TRBV7-9 and TRBJ2-7, with a tentative D call TRBD2 (6 bases). The CDR3 covers 14 residues. The V and J ends lost 5 bases and 5 bases respectively, with 16 bases between them. Germline V gives CDR1 SEHNR, CDR2 FQNEAQ (reference sequence). CDR3 loop: CASSPRDSPHEQYV. DNA for the CDR3: TGTGCCAGCAGCCCACGGGACTCCCCTCACGAGCAGTACGTC.

The chain joins TRBV4-1 to TRBJ2-3, with a weak D call TRBD1 (6 bases). The CDR3 contains 14 residues. In germline, CDR1 is MGHRA, CDR2 YSYEKL. Trimming took 0 bases from V and 4 from J, leaving 8 bases between them. The CDR3, as DNA: TGCGCCAGCAGCCAAGATACAGGGCCAGATACGCAGTATTTT. It encodes CASSQDTGPDTQYF.

This clonotype occurred once. This chain uses TRBV30 with TRBJ2-2; unclear D gene. V lost 4 bases and J lost 1, with 4 bases in between. In germline, CDR1 is GTSNPN, CDR2 SVGIG (reference sequence). The CDR3 extends over 12 amino acids. The CDR3 protein is CAWTLNTGELFF. The CDR3 DNA sequence: TGTGCCTGGACCCTGAACACCGGGGAGCTGTTTTTT.

The gene calls are TRBV4-1 and TRBJ1-1; TRBD1 aligns across 8 bases. Per germline, CDR1 MGHRA and CDR2 YSYEKL. Trimming at V came to 6 bases and at J to 3 bases, leaving 6 bases not matched to a gene. CDR3 length: 14 residues. The CDR3 here is CASSPQTGDTEAFF. The CDR3 DNA sequence: TGCGCCAGCAGTCCCCAGACAGGGGACACTGAAGCTTTCTTT.

The chain carries TRBV4-1 and TRBJ2-1; TRBD1 matches 10 bases. Germline CDR1 is MGHRA and CDR2 is YSYEKL. J lost 8 bases, V lost 3 bases, and 4 bases had no gene match. This CDR3 is built from 14 residues. The CDR3 DNA is TGCGCCAGCAGCCAGTCCGGGACAGGGGATGAGCAGTTCTTC. The encoded protein is CASSQSGTGDEQFF.

In its sample, this clonotype was seen once. The chain combines TRBV30 with TRBJ2-3; 9 nucleotides align to TRBD2. J was trimmed by 4 bases and V by 2 bases; bases with no gene match: 4. CDR3 length: 14 residues. CDR1 and CDR2 from the germline V gene are GTSNPN and SVGIG (reference sequence). This CDR3 reads CAWSFSGGSDTQYF. CDR3 bases: TGTGCCTGGAGTTTTAGCGGGGGATCAGATACGCAGTATTTT.

This chain connects TRBV27 to TRBJ2-1, with TRBD1 as a possible D gene (5 bases). The V end was cut by 6 bases, the J end by 7 bases, with 13 bases between. Germline V gene data show CDR1 as MNHEY and CDR2 as SMNVEV (reference sequence). The CDR3 spans 13 residues. The CDR3 reads CASRKGVGNEQFF. The CDR3 DNA reads TGTGCCAGCAGAAAAGGGGTTGGGAATGAGCAGTTCTTC.

This clonotype showed up just once. This chain links TRBV27 with TRBJ2-7; maybe TRBD2 (6 bases). Germline assignment: CDR1 MNHEY and CDR2 SMNVEV (reference sequence). The V end was cut by 8 bases, the J end by 6 bases, with 14 bases between. This CDR3 is built from 12 residues. CDR3 protein: CASCELAGEQYF. In nucleotides, the CDR3 is TGTGCCAGCTGCGAACTAGCCGGCGAGCAGTACTTC.

The V call is TRBV27, the J call TRBJ1-1; D might be TRBD1 (5 bases). Germline CDR1 and CDR2: MNHEY and SMNVEV (reference sequence). Trimming took 5 bases from V and 2 from J, leaving 12 bases between them. This CDR3 region has 14 residues. CDR3 in DNA: TGTGCCAGCAGTCCCAGGGTCTTCAACACTGAAGCTTTCTTT. Encoded protein: CASSPRVFNTEAFF.

The J gene is TRBJ1-1, the V gene TRBV27; no clear D gene. The V gene lost 4 bases and the J gene lost 0 bases, with 9 bases spanning the gap. This CDR3 comprises 14 residues. Germline V gene data show CDR1 as MNHEY and CDR2 as SMNVEV (reference sequence). The CDR3 loop is CASSSEFMNTEAFF. The CDR3 nucleotides read TGTGCCAGCAGTTCGGAGTTTATGAACACTGAAGCTTTCTTT.

The rearrangement links TRBV13 to TRBJ1-2, with D possibly matching TRBD1 (6 bases). The ends were cut back, 4 bases at V and 6 bases at J, with 18 bases in the middle. CDR3 length: 15 amino acids. Per germline, CDR1 PRHDT and CDR2 FYEKMQ (reference sequence). The CDR3 region has the DNA TGTGCCAGCAGCTCTAACAGGGAGGGTGAGGATGGCTACACCTTC. Its translation: CASSSNREGEDGYTF.

This clonotype was observed once. The chain is built from TRBV30 and TRBJ1-1; D remains ambiguous. The CDR3 spans 13 residues. Germline values: CDR1 GTSNPN, CDR2 SVGIG (reference sequence). The V end was cut by 3 bases, the J end by 1 base, with 9 bases between. The CDR3 sequence is CAWRLGRNTEAFF. CDR3 bases: TGTGCCTGGAGGCTCGGGAGGAACACTGAAGCTTTCTTT. Drawing the rest from reference TRBV30 and TRBJ1-1, the complete variable domain is SQTIHQWPATLVQPVGSPLSLECTVEGTSNPNLYWYRQAAGRGLQLLFYSVGIGQISSEVPQNLSASRPQDRQFILSSKKLLLSDSGFYLCAWRLGRNTEAFFGQGTRLTVV.

This clonotype was recorded once. The chain employs TRBV20-1 and TRBJ1-2, with TRBD1 matching 8 bases. From germline, CDR1 is DFQATT and CDR2 SNEGSKA (reference sequence). CDR3 length equals 13 residues. V trimming: 5 bases; J trimming: 3 bases; junction bases outside the gene matches: 5. The CDR3 bases are TGCAGTGCTGCCCCGACAGGGGACTATGGCTACACCTTC. It specifies CSAAPTGDYGYTF.

J is TRBJ2-2 and V is TRBV5-4, with a possible D match to TRBD2 (6 bases). V was cut by 4 bases and J by 1 base, with 11 bases left in between. The CDR3 is 15 amino acids. Germline V gene lookup returns CDR1 SGHNT and CDR2 YYREEE (reference sequence). The CDR3 loop is CASSVMGGNTGELFF. In nucleotides, the CDR3 is TGTGCCAGCAGCGTAATGGGGGGGAACACCGGGGAGCTGTTTTTT. Combining the CDR3 with reference TRBV5-4 and TRBJ2-2 gives the whole variable domain ETGVTQSPTHLIKTRGQQVTLRCSSQSGHNTVSWYQQALGQGPQFIFQYYREEENGRGNFPPRFSGLQFPNYSSELNVNALELDDSALYLCASSVMGGNTGELFFGEGSRLTVL.

The chain uses TRBV25-1 and TRBJ2-3, with 8 nucleotides matching TRBD1. The germline V gene has CDR1 MGHDK and CDR2 SYGVNS. This CDR3 contains 16 residues. The trim removed 4 bases at V and 3 bases at J, leaving 9 bases unmatched. As DNA, the CDR3 is TGTGCCAGCAGTGTTACCGGGACAGGAGATACAGATACGCAGTATTTT. Its translation: CASSVTGTGDTDTQYF.

This chain links TRBV13 with TRBJ1-1; TRBD1 is a possible D gene (6 bases). The V end was cut by 0 bases, the J end by 0 bases, with 8 bases between. This CDR3 comprises 15 residues. Germline assignment: CDR1 PRHDT and CDR2 FYEKMQ (reference sequence). In DNA form, the CDR3 reads TGTGCCAGCAGCTTAGGGAGGGGGATGAACACTGAAGCTTTCTTT. Encoded protein: CASSLGRGMNTEAFF.

This chain connects TRBV15 to TRBJ1-1; D is unclear. V dropped 8 bases and J dropped 2 bases, with 6 bases sitting between them. The CDR3 extends over 11 amino acids. CDR1 and CDR2 (germline): LNHNV, YYDKDF (reference sequence). This chain's CDR3 is CATSYNTEAFF. The CDR3 coding sequence is TGTGCCACCTCCTACAACACTGAAGCTTTCTTT. Complete variable domain (other parts from reference TRBV15 and TRBJ1-1): DAMVIQNPRYQVTQFGKPVTLSCSQTLNHNVMYWYQQKSSQAPKLLFHYYDKDFNNEADTPDNFQSRRPNTSFCFLDIRSPGLGDTAMYLCATSYNTEAFFGQGTRLTVV.

The chain couples TRBV29-1 to TRBJ2-3; D perhaps matches TRBD2 (6 bases). Trimming removed 6 bases from V and 6 bases from J, with 16 bases in between. This CDR3 spans 13 amino acids. Germline-derived CDR1 and CDR2 are SQVTM and ANQGSEA. The CDR3 reads CSVAGGNDDTQYF. CDR3 bases: TGCAGCGTGGCCGGCGGGAATGATGATACGCAGTATTTT.

V and J are TRBV5-6 and TRBJ1-6, with D perhaps TRBD1 (6 bases). The germline V and J ends were trimmed by 3 bases and 6 bases, with 10 bases remaining between them. The CDR3 is made up of 14 amino acids. Per germline, CDR1 SGHDT and CDR2 YYEEEE. CDR3 in DNA: TGTGCCAGCAGCTCGGACAGTTTTAATTCACCCCTCCACTTT. It specifies CASSSDSFNSPLHF.

The gene calls are TRBV6-2 or TRBV6-3 and TRBJ1-1; perhaps TRBD1 as D (6 bases). The V and J ends lost 2 bases and 6 bases respectively, with 10 bases between them. This CDR3 is built from 13 residues. Germline assignment: CDR1 MNHEY and CDR2 SVGEGT. The CDR3 is CASSYGTPAEAFF. The CDR3 DNA reads as TGTGCCAGCAGTTACGGGACACCGGCTGAAGCTTTCTTT.

This clonotype was seen a single time. The J gene is TRBJ1-5, the V gene TRBV28, with D possibly being TRBD1 (5 bases). V was cut by 2 bases and J by 2 bases, with 16 bases left in between. The germline CDR1 and CDR2 sequences are MDHEN and SYDVKM. CDR3 length: 17 residues. The CDR3 here is CASSLGSFREGNQPQHF. The CDR3 coding sequence is TGTGCCAGCAGTTTAGGCTCGTTCAGGGAAGGCAATCAGCCCCAGCATTTT.